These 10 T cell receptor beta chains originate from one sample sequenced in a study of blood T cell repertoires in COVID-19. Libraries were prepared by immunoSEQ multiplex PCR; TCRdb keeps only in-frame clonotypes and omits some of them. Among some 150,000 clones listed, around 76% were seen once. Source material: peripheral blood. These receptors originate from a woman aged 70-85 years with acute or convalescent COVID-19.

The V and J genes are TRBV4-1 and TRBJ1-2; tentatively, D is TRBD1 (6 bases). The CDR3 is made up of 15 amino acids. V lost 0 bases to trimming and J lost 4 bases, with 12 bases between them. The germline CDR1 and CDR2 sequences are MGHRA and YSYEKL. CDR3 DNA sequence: TGCGCCAGCAGCCAAGAGGTGACAGGAATCTATGGCTACACCTTC. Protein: CASSQEVTGIYGYTF.

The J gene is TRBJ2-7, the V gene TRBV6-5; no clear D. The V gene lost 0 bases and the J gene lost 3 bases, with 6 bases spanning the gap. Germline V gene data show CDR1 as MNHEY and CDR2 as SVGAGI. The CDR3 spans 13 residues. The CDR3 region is CASSYSGYYEQYF. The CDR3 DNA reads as TGTGCCAGCAGTTACTCCGGGTACTACGAGCAGTACTTC.

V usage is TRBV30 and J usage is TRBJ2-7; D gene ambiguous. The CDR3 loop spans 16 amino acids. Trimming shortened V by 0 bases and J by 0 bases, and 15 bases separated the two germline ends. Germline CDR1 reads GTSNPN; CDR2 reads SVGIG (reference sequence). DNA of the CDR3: TGTGCCTGGAGTGTCAGGAACTTGCTGAGCTCCTACGAGCAGTACTTC. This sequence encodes CAWSVRNLLSSYEQYF.

The CDR3 nucleotides read TGTGCCACCAGCAGAGAGGAGGGCTATGGCTACACCTTC. This gives the protein CATSREEGYGYTF. The gene calls are TRBV15 and TRBJ1-2, with no clear D. The CDR3 covers 13 residues. V dropped 0 bases and J dropped 4 bases, with 6 bases sitting between them. Germline V gives CDR1 LNHNV, CDR2 YYDKDF (reference sequence).

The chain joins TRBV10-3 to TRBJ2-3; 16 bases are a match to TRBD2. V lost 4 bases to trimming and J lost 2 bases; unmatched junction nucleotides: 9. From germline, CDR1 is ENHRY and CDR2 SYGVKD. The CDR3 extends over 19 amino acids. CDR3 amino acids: CAISGSGTSGGAITDTQYF. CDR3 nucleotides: TGTGCCATCAGTGGATCCGGGACTAGCGGGGGGGCCATCACAGATACGCAGTATTTT.

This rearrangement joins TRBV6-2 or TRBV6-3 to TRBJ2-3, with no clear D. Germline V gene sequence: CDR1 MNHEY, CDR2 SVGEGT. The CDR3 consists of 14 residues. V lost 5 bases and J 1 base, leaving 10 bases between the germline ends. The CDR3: CASSRRTGTDTQYF. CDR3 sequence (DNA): TGTGCCAGCAGTAGGAGAACGGGCACAGATACGCAGTATTTT.

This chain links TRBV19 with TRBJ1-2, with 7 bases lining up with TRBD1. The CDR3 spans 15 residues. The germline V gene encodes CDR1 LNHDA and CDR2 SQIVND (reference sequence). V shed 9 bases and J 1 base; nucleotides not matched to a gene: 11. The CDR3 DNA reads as TGTGCCAGCAACTTTGGGGGACAGAGTAACTATGGCTACACCTTC. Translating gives CASNFGGQSNYGYTF.

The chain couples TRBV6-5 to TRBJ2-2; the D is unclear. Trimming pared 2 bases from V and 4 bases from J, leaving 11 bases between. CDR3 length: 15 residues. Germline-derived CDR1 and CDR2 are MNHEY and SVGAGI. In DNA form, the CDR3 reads TGTGCCAGCAGTTACGGTCTCCCCAGCACCGGGGAGCTGTTTTTT. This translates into CASSYGLPSTGELFF.

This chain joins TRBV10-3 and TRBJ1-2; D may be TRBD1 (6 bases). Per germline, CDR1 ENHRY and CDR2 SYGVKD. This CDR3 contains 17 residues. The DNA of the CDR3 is TGTGCGATCTCCCCCCCCACAGGGCCCACTACTGAGGGTGGCTACACCTTC. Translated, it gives CAISPPTGPTTEGGYTF.

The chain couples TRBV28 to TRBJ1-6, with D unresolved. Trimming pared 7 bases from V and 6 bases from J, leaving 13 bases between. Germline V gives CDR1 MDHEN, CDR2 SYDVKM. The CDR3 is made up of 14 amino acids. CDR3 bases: TGTGCCAGCACCCAGGTGAGGGCTAATTCACCCCTCCACTTT. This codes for CASTQVRANSPLHF.